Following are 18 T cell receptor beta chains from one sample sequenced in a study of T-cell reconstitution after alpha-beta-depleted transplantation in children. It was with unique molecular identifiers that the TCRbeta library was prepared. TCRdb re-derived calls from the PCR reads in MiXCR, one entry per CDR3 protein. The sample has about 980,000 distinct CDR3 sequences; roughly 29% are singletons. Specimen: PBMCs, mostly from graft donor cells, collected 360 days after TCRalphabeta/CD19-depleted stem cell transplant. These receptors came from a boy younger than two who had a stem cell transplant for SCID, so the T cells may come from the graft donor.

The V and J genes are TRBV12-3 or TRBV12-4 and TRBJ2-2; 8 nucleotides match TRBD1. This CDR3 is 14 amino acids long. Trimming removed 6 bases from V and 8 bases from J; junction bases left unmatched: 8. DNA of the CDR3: TGTGCCAGCAGACCCACAGGGGGGTCGGGGGAGCTGTTTTTT. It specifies CASRPTGGSGELFF.

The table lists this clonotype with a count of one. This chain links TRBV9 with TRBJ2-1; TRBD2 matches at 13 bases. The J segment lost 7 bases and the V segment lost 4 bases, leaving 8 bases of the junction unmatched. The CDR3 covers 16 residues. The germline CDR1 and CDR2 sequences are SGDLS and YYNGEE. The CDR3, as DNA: TGTGCCAGCAGCCGACAACCGGGACTAGCGGGGAATGAGCAGTTCTTC. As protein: CASSRQPGLAGNEQFF. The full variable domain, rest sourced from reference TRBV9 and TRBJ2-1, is DSGVTQTPKHLITATGQRVTLRCSPRSGDLSVYWYQQSLDQGLQFLIQYYNGEERAKGNILERFSAQQFPDLHSELNLSSLELGDSALYFCASSRQPGLAGNEQFFGPGTRLTVL.

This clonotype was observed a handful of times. The chain's CDR3 is CASSSAGRLNIQYF. CDR3 DNA: TGTGCCAGCAGCTCCGCGGGACGACTAAACATTCAGTACTTC. The J gene is TRBJ2-4, the V gene TRBV7-8; D might be TRBD2 (6 bases). The V gene lost 4 bases and the J gene lost 6 bases, with 13 bases spanning the gap. The CDR3 has 14 residues. CDR1 and CDR2 from the germline V gene are SGHVS and FQNEAQ.

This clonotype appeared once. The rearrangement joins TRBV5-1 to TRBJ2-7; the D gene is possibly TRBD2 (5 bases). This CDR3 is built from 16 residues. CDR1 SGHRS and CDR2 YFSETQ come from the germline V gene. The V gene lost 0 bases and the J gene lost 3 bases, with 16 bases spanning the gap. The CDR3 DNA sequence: TGCGCCAGCAGCTTGGGCAGGCTCAGTGGACTCTACGAGCAGTACTTC. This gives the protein CASSLGRLSGLYEQYF. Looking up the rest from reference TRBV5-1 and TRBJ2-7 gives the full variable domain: KAGVTQTPRYLIKTRGQQVTLSCSPISGHRSVSWYQQTPGQGLQFLFEYFSETQRNKGNFPGRFSGRQFSNSRSEMNVSTLELGDSALYLCASSLGRLSGLYEQYFGPGTRLTVT.

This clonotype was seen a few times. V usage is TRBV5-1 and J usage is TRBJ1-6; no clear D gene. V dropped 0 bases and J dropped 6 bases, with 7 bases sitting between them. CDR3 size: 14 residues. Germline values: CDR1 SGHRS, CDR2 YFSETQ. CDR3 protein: CASSLERTNSPLHF. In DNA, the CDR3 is TGCGCCAGCAGCTTGGAACGGACTAATTCACCCCTCCACTTT.

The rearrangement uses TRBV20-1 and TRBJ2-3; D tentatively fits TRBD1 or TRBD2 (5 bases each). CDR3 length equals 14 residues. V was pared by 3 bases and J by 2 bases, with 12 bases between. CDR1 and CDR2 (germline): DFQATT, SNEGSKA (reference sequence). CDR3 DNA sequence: TGCAGTGCTAGGTCCAGGGAGAACACAGATACGCAGTATTTT. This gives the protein CSARSRENTDTQYF.

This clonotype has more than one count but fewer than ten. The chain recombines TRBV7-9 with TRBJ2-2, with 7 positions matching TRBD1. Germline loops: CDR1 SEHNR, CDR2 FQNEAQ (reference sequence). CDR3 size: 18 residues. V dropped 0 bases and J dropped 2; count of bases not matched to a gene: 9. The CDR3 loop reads CASSLAISRDRNTGELFF. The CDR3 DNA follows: TGTGCCAGCAGCTTAGCCATCTCTCGGGACAGAAACACCGGGGAGCTGTTTTTT.

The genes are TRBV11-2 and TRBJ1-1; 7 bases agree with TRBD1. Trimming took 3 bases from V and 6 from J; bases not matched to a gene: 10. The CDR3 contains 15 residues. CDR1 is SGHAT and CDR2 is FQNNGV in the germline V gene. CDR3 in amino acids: CASSLLTGTIPEAFF. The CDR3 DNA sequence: TGTGCCAGCAGCTTGCTGACAGGGACTATCCCTGAAGCTTTCTTT. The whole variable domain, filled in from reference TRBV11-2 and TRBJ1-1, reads EAGVAQSPRYKIIEKRQSVAFWCNPISGHATLYWYQQILGQGPKLLIQFQNNGVVDDSQLPKDRFSAERLKGVDSTLKIQPAKLEDSAVYLCASSLLTGTIPEAFFGQGTRLTVV.

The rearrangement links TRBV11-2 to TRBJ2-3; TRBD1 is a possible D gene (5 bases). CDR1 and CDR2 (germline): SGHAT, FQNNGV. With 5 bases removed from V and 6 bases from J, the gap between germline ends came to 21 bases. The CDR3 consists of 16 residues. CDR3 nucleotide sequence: TGTGCCAGCAGCCGCAGGGAATTTGACCTAGAGGATACGCAGTATTTT. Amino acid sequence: CASSRREFDLEDTQYF.

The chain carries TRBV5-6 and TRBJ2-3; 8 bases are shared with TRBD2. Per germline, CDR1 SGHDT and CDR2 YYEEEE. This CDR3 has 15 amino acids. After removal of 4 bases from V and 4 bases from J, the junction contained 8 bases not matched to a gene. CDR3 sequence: CASSIDAGGSDTQYF. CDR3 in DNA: TGTGCCAGCAGCATTGATGCGGGGGGATCAGATACGCAGTATTTT.

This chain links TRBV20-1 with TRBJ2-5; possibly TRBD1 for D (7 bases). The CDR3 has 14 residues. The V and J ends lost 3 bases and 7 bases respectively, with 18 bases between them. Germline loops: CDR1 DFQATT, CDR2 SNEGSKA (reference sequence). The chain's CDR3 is CSASGGQTLGTQYF. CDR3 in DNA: TGCAGTGCTAGCGGGGGACAGACCTTAGGGACCCAGTACTTC.

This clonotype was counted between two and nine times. CDR3: CASSPDHRTSGLNEQYF. The CDR3 coding sequence is TGTGCCAGCAGCCCCGACCATCGGACTAGCGGTTTAAACGAGCAGTACTTC. The genes are TRBV9 and TRBJ2-7, with 10 positions matching TRBD2. The CDR3 is 17 residues long. Germline trimming cut 4 bases from V and 5 bases from J; bases unmatched to any gene: 15. The germline CDR1 and CDR2 sequences are SGDLS and YYNGEE. Full variable domain (remainder filled in from reference TRBV9 and TRBJ2-7): DSGVTQTPKHLITATGQRVTLRCSPRSGDLSVYWYQQSLDQGLQFLIQYYNGEERAKGNILERFSAQQFPDLHSELNLSSLELGDSALYFCASSPDHRTSGLNEQYFGPGTRLTVT.

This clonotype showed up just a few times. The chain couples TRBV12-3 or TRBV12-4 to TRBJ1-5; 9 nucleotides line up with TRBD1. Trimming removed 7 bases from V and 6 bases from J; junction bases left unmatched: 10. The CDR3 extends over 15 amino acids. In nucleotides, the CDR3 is TGTGCCAGCACCCCTGGTTGGGACAGGGCTCAGCCCCAGCATTTT. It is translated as CASTPGWDRAQPQHF.

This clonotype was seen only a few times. The DNA of the CDR3 is TGTGCCAGCGGGAACTCGGGGACACTAGGCTACGAGCAGTACTTC. Residues: CASGNSGTLGYEQYF. V usage is TRBV7-9 and J usage is TRBJ2-7; tentatively, D is TRBD1 (6 bases). CDR1 and CDR2 from the germline V gene are SEHNR and FQNEAQ (reference sequence). V lost 8 bases to trimming and J lost 3 bases, with 20 bases between them. CDR3 length: 15 amino acids.

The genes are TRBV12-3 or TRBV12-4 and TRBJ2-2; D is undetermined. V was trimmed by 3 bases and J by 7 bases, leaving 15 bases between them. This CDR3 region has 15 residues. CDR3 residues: CASSLGGVVGGELFF. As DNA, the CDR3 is TGTGCCAGCAGTTTGGGTGGGGTGGTGGGCGGGGAGCTGTTTTTT.

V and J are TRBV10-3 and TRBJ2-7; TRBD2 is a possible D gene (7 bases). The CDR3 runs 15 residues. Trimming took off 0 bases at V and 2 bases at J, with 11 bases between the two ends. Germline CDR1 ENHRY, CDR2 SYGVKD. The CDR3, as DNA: TGTGCCATCAGTGAGTCGGGGGGGCGCACCTACGAGCAGTACTTC. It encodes CAISESGGRTYEQYF.

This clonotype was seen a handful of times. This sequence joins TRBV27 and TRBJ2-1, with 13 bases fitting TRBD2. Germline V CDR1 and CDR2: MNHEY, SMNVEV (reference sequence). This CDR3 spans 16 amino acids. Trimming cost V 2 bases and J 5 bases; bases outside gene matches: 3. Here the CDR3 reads CASSLMGLAGNNEQFF. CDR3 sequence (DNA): TGTGCCAGCAGTTTAATGGGACTAGCGGGGAACAATGAGCAGTTCTTC.

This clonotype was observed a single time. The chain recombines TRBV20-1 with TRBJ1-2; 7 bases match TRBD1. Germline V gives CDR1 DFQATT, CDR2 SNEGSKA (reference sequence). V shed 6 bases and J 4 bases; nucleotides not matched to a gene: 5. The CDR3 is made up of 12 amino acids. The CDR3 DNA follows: TGCAGTGCGTCTGGACAGGTCTATGGCTACACCTTC. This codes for CSASGQVYGYTF.